The 11 T cell receptor beta chains listed next were all sequenced from one sample in a study of beta chain features in type 1 diabetes. The entirety of the isolated RNA underwent reverse transcription, so expressed TCRB transcripts were sequenced. Assay used: immunoSEQ multiplex PCR; TCRdb lists only in-frame clones, some missing. The table records 330,000 or so clones, approximately 15% of them present only once. Sequenced: central memory CD4+ T cells from blood. These receptors were taken from a man aged 25 to 40 in good health.

V gene TRBV6-1 combines with J gene TRBJ2-3; D not resolved. Germline V gene sequence: CDR1 MNHNS, CDR2 SASEGT. Trimming stripped 3 bases from V and 1 base from J, with 8 bases between. The CDR3 is 14 amino acids. CDR3 in amino acids: CASSDTQGTDTQYF. The CDR3 DNA reads as TGTGCCAGCAGTGATACGCAGGGCACAGATACGCAGTATTTT.

This clone has just a few counts. The DNA for the CDR3 is TGTGCCAGCAGCCCCCCTGCCGGGGAGCTGTTTTTT. This encodes CASSPPAGELFF. The rearrangement joins TRBV7-2 to TRBJ2-2; no firm D call. The V end lost 5 bases, the J end lost 6 bases, and 7 bases lay between the germline ends. There are 12 residues in the CDR3. The germline V gene has CDR1 SGHTA and CDR2 FQGNSA.

V and J are TRBV7-2 and TRBJ1-1; D uncertain. Germline V gene sequence: CDR1 SGHTA, CDR2 FQGNSA. This CDR3 contains 15 residues. Trimming cost V 1 base and J 1 base, with 10 bases left between them. Written as DNA, the CDR3 is TGTGCCAGCAGCTTAGTCGGAGTGCGGAACACTGAAGCTTTCTTT. Protein: CASSLVGVRNTEAFF.

This clone was counted only a few times. The same CDR3 can be traced to other DNA sequences in this sample. V and J are TRBV5-4 and TRBJ2-4, with D tentatively TRBD1 (5 bases). There are 14 residues in the CDR3. Trimming stripped 5 bases from V and 0 bases from J, with 9 bases between. CDR1 SGHNT and CDR2 YYREEE come from the germline V gene (reference sequence). CDR3 sequence reads: CASRTDRAKNIQYF. CDR3 DNA sequence: TGTGCCAGCAGGACAGACAGAGCCAAAAACATTCAGTACTTC.

This clone was counted a few times. The chain recombines TRBV6-6 with TRBJ1-1, with 9 nucleotides matching TRBD1. Germline V gives CDR1 MNHNY, CDR2 SVGAGI (reference sequence). The CDR3 covers 14 residues. J lost 5 bases, V lost 6 bases, and 7 bases had no gene match. This chain's CDR3 is CASSQQGARTEAFF. The CDR3 DNA follows: TGTGCCAGCAGCCAACAGGGGGCGCGGACTGAAGCTTTCTTT.

This clone was recorded a few times. CDR3 in DNA: TGTGCCAGCAGCTTACTGGAGGAGACCCAGTACTTC. Translated, it gives CASSLLEETQYF. The chain employs TRBV11-3 and TRBJ2-5, with unresolved D. The CDR3 covers 12 residues. Germline V CDR1 and CDR2: SGHNT, YENEEA. Trimming removed 2 bases at V and 5 bases at J, with 6 bases between.

This clone was found a few times. The chain uses TRBV7-2 and TRBJ1-1; TRBD1 aligns across 8 bases. Germline V gene data show CDR1 as SGHTA and CDR2 as FQGNSA. J was trimmed by 11 bases and V by 2 bases; bases with no gene match: 7. CDR3 length: 13 residues. The CDR3 DNA is TGTGCCAGCAGCTTAAAGGACAGGGAACGGGCTTTCTTT. This gives the protein CASSLKDRERAFF.

This clone was found a few times. It is likely a read error: a sequence one base away is far more abundant. This sample also contains other DNA sequences that code for the same CDR3. V is TRBV4-1 and J is TRBJ1-2, with D possibly TRBD1 on 6 matching bases. V was trimmed by 2 bases and J by 3 bases, leaving 13 bases between them. The CDR3 is 15 residues long. The germline gives CDR1 MGHRA, CDR2 YSYEKL. CDR3 loop: CASSQTASGDYGYTF. As DNA, the CDR3 is TGCGCCAGCAGCCAAACCGCCTCAGGGGACTATGGCTACACCTTC.

This clone came up a few times. The V gene is TRBV11-2, the J gene TRBJ2-7; tentative D call: TRBD1 (6 bases). Germline values: CDR1 SGHAT, CDR2 FQNNGV. The germline V and J ends were trimmed by 5 bases and 2 bases, with 13 bases remaining between them. The CDR3 consists of 14 residues. Here the CDR3 reads CASSRNRVAYEQYF. CDR3 nucleotides: TGTGCCAGCAGCAGAAACAGGGTAGCCTACGAGCAGTACTTC.

There are a few counts of this clone. The CDR3 region has the DNA TGTGCCAGCAGCACCGTGTTTGGTGGAGCAACTAATGAAAAACTGTTTTTT. Its protein product is CASSTVFGGATNEKLFF. The chain joins TRBV27 to TRBJ1-4, with unresolved D. In germline, CDR1 is MNHEY, CDR2 SMNVEV (reference sequence). The length of the CDR3 is 17 residues. Trimming left V 6 bases short and J 0 bases short, with 17 bases between.

The table lists this clone with a few counts. The junction does not match germline at one end; this may be a read error. This chain connects TRBV10-3 to TRBJ1-1; 9 nucleotides line up with TRBD1. The CDR3 extends over 13 amino acids. The germline gives CDR1 ENHRY, CDR2 SYGVKD. CDR3 coding DNA: TGTGCCAGCAGTTCACAGGGGGCTGGTGAAGCTTTCTTT. Amino acids: CASSSQGAGEAFF.